One sample yielded the 10 T cell receptor beta chains listed below, sequenced in a study of T-cell reconstitution after alpha-beta-depleted transplantation in children. Preparation of the TCRbeta library used unique molecular identifiers. TCRdb redid the calling of the PCR reads with MiXCR, one entry per CDR3 protein. The table has about 260,000 distinct CDR3 sequences, roughly 10% seen once; the top ten hold 23%. The sequencing here drew on peripheral blood, taken 180 days after TCRalphabeta/CD19-depleted stem cell transplant. Receptors were obtained from a male patient between 2 and 10 years old who had a stem cell transplant for chronic granulomatous disease, so the T cells may come from the graft donor.

This clonotype was found many times. This chain joins TRBV12-3 or TRBV12-4 and TRBJ1-3; D remains unclear. This CDR3 spans 8 amino acids. V dropped 7 bases and J dropped 14 bases, with 6 bases sitting between them. The CDR3: CASNFVYF. In DNA, the CDR3 is TGTGCCAGCAACTTCGTATATTTT.

A remark on this clonotype: A clone one base away is much larger, so this may be a read error. Since no conserved phenylalanine or tryptophan closes the CDR3, a read error is the likely cause. The rearrangement uses TRBV6-4 and TRBJ1-1; 7 bases are shared with TRBD1. The CDR3 contains 16 residues. The germline V gene encodes CDR1 MRHNA and CDR2 SNTAGT. V lost 4 bases to trimming and J lost 2 bases; unmatched junction nucleotides: 10. CDR3 DNA sequence: TGTGCCAGCAGTGTTGAAGGGGGCGCAGGTAACACTGAAGCTTTCTCT. It is translated as CASSVEGGAGNTEAFS.

This clonotype came up many times. The gene calls are TRBV7-2 and TRBJ1-4; 9 bases align to TRBD1. Germline CDR1 is SGHTA and CDR2 is FQGNSA. The CDR3 has 16 residues. V gave up 5 bases and J gave up 7 bases; unmatched junction bases: 11. This CDR3 is CASSRSGQGTGEKLFF. As DNA, the CDR3 is TGTGCCAGCAGCCGATCGGGACAGGGAACGGGTGAAAAACTGTTTTTT.

This clonotype was picked up many times. J is TRBJ2-5 and V is TRBV5-1, with D perhaps TRBD2 (7 bases). This CDR3 comprises 13 residues. V lost 7 bases, J lost 1 base, and 11 bases lay in between. The germline CDR1 and CDR2 sequences are SGHRS and YFSETQ. In DNA, the CDR3 is TGCGCCAGCGGGAGGGGGATCCAAGAGACCCAGTACTTC. It encodes CASGRGIQETQYF.

There are many counts of this clonotype. The chain combines TRBV12-3 or TRBV12-4 with TRBJ2-3; 7 bases align to TRBD1. The V segment lost 7 bases and the J segment 1 base; nucleotides outside the gene matches: 14. The CDR3 is made up of 17 amino acids. The CDR3 DNA reads as TGTGCCAGCACCGGCGACCAGGGGGTAAGGGGCACAGATACGCAGTATTTT. Protein sequence: CASTGDQGVRGTDTQYF.

A note on this clonotype: A junction end diverges from the germline sequence, so it may reflect a read error. The chain joins TRBV20-1 to TRBJ2-3; tentatively, D is TRBD1 or TRBD2 (5 bases each). This CDR3 spans 17 amino acids. Germline V gives CDR1 DFQATT, CDR2 SNEGSKA (reference sequence). CDR3 sequence reads: CCASQRVGQTSTDTQYF. As DNA, the CDR3 is TGCTGTGCTAGCCAACGGGTGGGGCAGACTAGCACAGATACGCAGTATTTT.

There are a few counts of this clonotype. The chain carries TRBV18 and TRBJ2-7; TRBD2 is a possible D gene (6 bases). In germline, CDR1 is KGHSH, CDR2 LQKENI. Trimming stripped 1 base from V and 5 bases from J, with 15 bases between. The CDR3 spans 15 residues. The CDR3 region is CASSPLRDGLDEQYF. The CDR3 DNA is TGTGCCAGCTCACCACTGCGGGACGGGTTAGACGAGCAGTACTTC.

This clonotype was seen ten or more times. The chain has TRBV12-3 or TRBV12-4 and TRBJ2-2; TRBD1 might be the D (6 bases). The ends were cut back, 0 bases at V and 4 bases at J, with 12 bases in the middle. This CDR3 spans 16 amino acids. CDR3 in amino acids: CASSLAPGEGTGELFF. In nucleotides, the CDR3 is TGTGCCAGCAGTTTAGCCCCAGGGGAAGGCACCGGGGAGCTGTTTTTT.

In this sample, this clonotype turned up a few times. This chain joins TRBV27 and TRBJ2-7, with 8 bases lining up with TRBD2. Unmatched junction bases numbered 3, after V lost 2 bases and J lost 0 bases. This CDR3 comprises 15 residues. Looked up from germline, CDR1 is MNHEY and CDR2 is SMNVEV (reference sequence). The CDR3, as DNA: TGTGCCAGCAGTTTACGGGGGGGGAGCTCCTACGAGCAGTACTTC. The encoded protein is CASSLRGGSSYEQYF.

This clonotype has a count of ten or more. The rearrangement links TRBV7-2 to TRBJ2-5; D is unresolved. V dropped 2 bases and J dropped 8 bases, with 9 bases sitting between them. The CDR3 extends over 12 amino acids. Per the germline V gene, CDR1 is SGHTA and CDR2 is FQGNSA. The CDR3 is CASSLTSVTQYF. In nucleotides, the CDR3 is TGTGCCAGCAGCTTAACTTCCGTTACCCAGTACTTC.